In this sample, the clone carrying this T cell receptor (beta chain) turned up a few times. Its matching antigen is unknown. V lost 7 bases and J 6 bases, leaving 18 bases between the germline ends. Looked up from germline, CDR1 is SNHLY and CDR2 is FYNNEI. The CDR3 loop spans 14 amino acids. The data stem from a study of vaccination and CD4 T cells after COVID-19. Study summary: Stimulation of cells relied on overlapping spike peptides derived from SARS-CoV-2, HCoV-NL63, HCoV-OC43 and HCoV-229E.

Sequencing of cultured CD4+ T cell DNA used the Oncomine TCR Beta short-read assay. Genomic DNA extraction was carried out from cultured CD4+ T cells. TCRdb fed the PCR reads into MiXCR, producing one record per CDR3 protein. The sample has under 20,000 distinct CDR3 sequences, about 27% seen once. The treatment here: approximately 9-day PBMC culture with coronavirus spike peptide pools or control peptides (ViraFEST assay). Expansion of antigen-specific T cells with peptide pools by ViraFEST preceded sequencing of TCRs. Each well held around 2 million PBMCs in IL-2 (about 9.3 IU/ml) medium with 10 ug/ml peptide pools.

The sequence came from a human donor with COVID-19. The chain has TRBV2 and TRBJ1-1, with a tentative D call TRBD1 (6 bases). Sequencing used cultured CD4+ T cells from blood. As DNA, the CDR3 is TGTGCCAGCACCCTAAGGCAGGGGAGCCCTGAAGCTTTCTTT. Encoded protein: CASTLRQGSPEAFF.